One sample yielded the 4 T cell receptor beta chains listed below, sequenced in a study of cytomegalovirus exposure and HLA in healthy donors (dated by TCRdb to about 2017). Library preparation was by the immunoSEQ multiplex PCR assay. TCRdb took over this immuneACCESS table, retaining in-frame rearrangements with V and J assigned. Such tables are incomplete; in checked studies, under half of the missing clones stem from an unresolved V gene, and the remainder is unexplained. Recorded for this sample are approximately 190,000 clones; about 79% of them occurred a single time. The top ten clonotypes cover around 15% of the sample. Sequencing used PBMCs. These receptors were taken from a woman aged 25-40 years in good health and CMV-seropositive.

CDR3 in amino acids: CASSFGGGDRDYF. The CDR3 DNA reads as TGTGCCAGCAGCTTTGGGGGCGGGGACAGGGATTACTTC. The chain combines TRBV7-2 with TRBJ2-7; 9 nucleotides match TRBD1. V shed 3 bases and J 13 bases; nucleotides not matched to a gene: 10. There are 13 residues in the CDR3. Germline CDR1 SGHTA, CDR2 FQGNSA.

The J gene is TRBJ2-5, the V gene TRBV27; 9 bases map to TRBD2. The CDR3 spans 13 residues. Per germline, CDR1 MNHEY and CDR2 SMNVEV (reference sequence). Losses at the gene ends were 6 bases for V and 6 bases for J; bases not matched to a gene: 5. The CDR3 DNA reads TGTGCCAGCAGCTCCGGACTAGCGCAGACCCAGTACTTC. Amino acids: CASSSGLAQTQYF.

The chain employs TRBV4-1 and TRBJ2-1; 8 positions agree with TRBD2. J was trimmed by 0 bases and V by 8 bases; bases with no gene match: 6. This CDR3 is 15 amino acids long. Per germline, CDR1 MGHRA and CDR2 YSYEKL. CDR3 residues: CASGLTSGSYNEQFF. The CDR3, as DNA: TGCGCCAGCGGGCTTACTAGCGGCTCCTACAATGAGCAGTTCTTC.

The chain couples TRBV5-6 to TRBJ1-2, with D perhaps TRBD1 (5 bases). The V and J ends lost 6 bases and 3 bases respectively, with 21 bases between them. From germline, CDR1 is SGHDT and CDR2 YYEEEE. The CDR3 covers 16 residues. This CDR3 is CASTRGVAGSYYGYTF. In DNA form, the CDR3 reads TGTGCCAGCACCCGCGGGGTGGCAGGGTCATACTATGGCTACACCTTC.